This TCR beta chain was identified during a study of blood T cell repertoires in COVID-19. Study-level information: Italy, Spain and the United States were the sources of the convalescent and acute COVID-19 samples. Sources were T cells, B-cell-depleted T cells, or PBMCs; the material itself was cDNA or gDNA.

Produced via immunoSEQ multiplex PCR; TCRdb's table is partial and in-frame only. The data contain 80,000 to 100,000 clones, 87% of them singletons. Germline V gives CDR1 ENHRY, CDR2 SYGVKD. V trimming: 11 bases; J trimming: 4 bases; junction bases outside the gene matches: 6. The CDR3 runs to 14 residues. Input material: peripheral blood. The clonotype was recovered from a human donor in a cohort sampled during active COVID-19. The chain has TRBV10-3 and TRBJ2-3; 13 nucleotides line up with TRBD2. This CDR3 is CAVGLAGAADTQYF. The CDR3 DNA reads TGTGCCGTAGGACTAGCGGGAGCGGCAGATACGCAGTATTTT.